This T cell receptor (beta chain) was sequenced for a study of OX40 agonist ivuxolimab in advanced cancers. Study-wide context: Age averaged about 62 years (range roughly 20 to 90), and roughly 82% were male. Broader study findings: Researchers did not establish what antigens the expanded peripheral T cells target. On average, a greater number of expanded clones characterised CD8+ T cells relative to CD4+.

Sequencing used immunoSEQ multiplex PCR; TCRdb keeps in-frame clones, though not all of them. Here the sample spans about 41,000 clones, approximately 80% being singletons. Trimming at V came to 5 bases and at J to 9 bases, leaving 8 bases not matched to a gene. The CDR3 sequence is 14 residues long. Germline V gives CDR1 SEHNR, CDR2 FQNEAQ (reference sequence). Note on this clone: What it recognizes is unknown.

Autoimmune disease history or systemic immunosuppression led to patients being barred. The V and J genes are TRBV7-9 and TRBJ2-4; TRBD1 agrees at 9 bases. The sample was CD4+ or CD8+ T cells sorted from blood, taken in a trial of the OX40 agonist ivuxolimab. The origin of this receptor is an adult with an advanced solid tumor such as melanoma, head and neck, liver or kidney cancer. CDR3 sequence reads: CASSPRTGAFIQYF. CDR3 nucleotide sequence: TGTGCCAGCAGCCCGAGGACAGGGGCTTTCATTCAGTACTTC.